This T cell receptor (beta chain) was documented in a study of control samples from healthy donors and cancer patients. The length of the CDR3 is 14 residues. Germline V CDR1 and CDR2: MNHNY, SVGAGI (reference sequence). The V gene lost 2 bases and the J gene lost 5 bases, with 13 bases spanning the gap. Produced via immunoSEQ multiplex PCR; TCRdb's table is partial and in-frame only. The data show around 130,000 clones, roughly 90% seen once. The sequence was obtained from a man aged 50 to 59 in good health. Sequencing used blood. The chain has TRBV6-6 and TRBJ2-7; possibly TRBD1 or TRBD2 for D (5 bases each). The CDR3 nucleotides are TGTGCCAGCAGTTACACCCCTGAGGGGCACGAGCAGTACTTC. This encodes CASSYTPEGHEQYF.